This entry lists 5 T cell receptor beta chains sequenced from one sample in a study of cytomegalovirus exposure and HLA in healthy donors. TCRdb's copy holds only in-frame clones and misses some; the assay was immunoSEQ multiplex PCR. The sample carries 150,000 or so clones, roughly 89% recorded once. The sample was PBMCs. These receptors all come from a woman aged 18 to 35 in good health and CMV-seronegative.

This chain connects TRBV7-9 to TRBJ1-3; D is possibly TRBD1 (5 bases). CDR3 length equals 15 residues. V lost 7 bases and J 6 bases, leaving 19 bases between the germline ends. Germline CDR1 SEHNR, CDR2 FQNEAQ (reference sequence). Written as DNA, the CDR3 is TGTGCCAGCACCCCCCGTGGGGAGGGGTCAAACACCATATATTTT. Translated: CASTPRGEGSNTIYF.

V usage is TRBV5-6 and J usage is TRBJ1-1; 8 positions match TRBD1. CDR3 length: 14 residues. CDR1 and CDR2 from the germline V gene are SGHDT and YYEEEE. The junction had 7 bases not matched to a gene; V was cut back by 5 bases and J by 4 bases. CDR3 DNA: TGTGCCAGCAGACCGGACAGGGAGGGCACTGAAGCTTTCTTT. Encoded protein: CASRPDREGTEAFF. Drawing the rest from reference TRBV5-6 and TRBJ1-1, the complete variable domain is DAGVTQSPTHLIKTRGQQVTLRCSPKSGHDTVSWYQQALGQGPQFIFQYYEEEERQRGNFPDRFSGHQFPNYSSELNVNALLLGDSALYLCASRPDREGTEAFFGQGTRLTVV.

The chain is built from TRBV27 and TRBJ1-6; TRBD1 might be the D (5 bases). V was pared by 3 bases and J by 8 bases, with 11 bases between. The CDR3 sequence is 14 residues long. Germline-derived CDR1 and CDR2 are MNHEY and SMNVEV (reference sequence). The CDR3 loop reads CASSFGMGHSPLHF. DNA for the CDR3: TGTGCCAGCAGTTTCGGAATGGGGCATTCACCCCTCCACTTT.

This clone was picked up one time. V usage is TRBV19 and J usage is TRBJ2-1; TRBD2 matches 14 bases. CDR1 and CDR2 (germline): LNHDA, SQIVND (reference sequence). The CDR3 is 13 amino acids. Here the CDR3 DNA reads TGTGCAGTACCCGGGACTAGCGGGGGTGAGCAGTTCTTC. This translates into CAVPGTSGGEQFF. The whole variable domain, filled in from reference TRBV19 and TRBJ2-1, reads DGGITQSPKYLFRKEGQNVTLSCEQNLNHDAMYWYRQDPGQGLRLIYYSQIVNDFQKGDIAEGYSVSREKKESFPLTVTSAQKNPTAFYLCAVPGTSGGEQFFGPGTRLTVL.

The chain uses TRBV6-5 and TRBJ1-4; possible D gene TRBD1, 5 bases. Per the germline V gene, CDR1 is MNHEY and CDR2 is SVGAGI. Between the trimmed V and J ends, which lost 5 bases and 5 bases, there was a span of 9 bases. This CDR3 is 13 amino acids long. The CDR3 DNA is TGTGCCAGCAGTGACAGCCCAAATGAAAAACTGTTTTTT. Protein: CASSDSPNEKLFF.